Listed here are 30 T cell receptor beta chains from one sample, sequenced in a study of blood T cell repertoires in COVID-19. Here immunoSEQ multiplex PCR was the method, and the copy in TCRdb shows in-frame clones only, minus some. The table lists 62,000 or so clones, roughly nine tenths of them singletons. Sequences were obtained from peripheral blood. The receptors shown here come from a man over 45 with acute or convalescent COVID-19.

This rearrangement joins TRBV28 to TRBJ2-1, with 13 bases lining up with TRBD2. Trimming removed 5 bases from V and 2 bases from J; junction bases left unmatched: 3. Germline CDR1 reads MDHEN; CDR2 reads SYDVKM. CDR3 size: 16 residues. As DNA, the CDR3 is TGTGCCAGCAGTGGGGGACTAGCGGGAACCTACAATGAGCAGTTCTTC. Its translation is CASSGGLAGTYNEQFF. The whole variable domain, filled in from reference TRBV28 and TRBJ2-1, reads DVKVTQSSRYLVKRTGEKVFLECVQDMDHENMFWYRQDPGLGLRLIYFSYDVKMKEKGDIPEGYSVSREKKERFSLILESASTNQTSMYLCASSGGLAGTYNEQFFGPGTRLTVL.

J is TRBJ2-7 and V is TRBV6-5; TRBD2 might be the D (6 bases). V lost 7 bases to trimming and J lost 3 bases, with 10 bases between them. CDR3 length equals 12 residues. The germline V gene has CDR1 MNHEY and CDR2 SVGAGI. DNA of the CDR3: TGTGCCAGCAAAACTAGCAGCTACGAGCAGTACTTC. Translated, it gives CASKTSSYEQYF.

The chain uses TRBV30 and TRBJ2-7, with D possibly being TRBD1 (5 bases). The CDR3 length is 12 residues. Germline V gene sequence: CDR1 GTSNPN, CDR2 SVGIG (reference sequence). V lost 4 bases, J lost 1 base, and 8 bases lay in between. CDR3 nucleotides: TGTGCCTGGAACCAGGGTTCCTACGAGCAGTACTTC. It yields the protein CAWNQGSYEQYF.

A single count supports this clone. The chain employs TRBV15 and TRBJ2-3, with 14 bases aligning to TRBD2. The CDR3 runs 16 residues. V lost 7 bases, J lost 3 bases, and 6 bases stayed unmatched. From germline, CDR1 is LNHNV and CDR2 YYDKDF (reference sequence). The CDR3 here is CATIRGTSGSTDTQYF. The CDR3 coding sequence is TGTGCCACCATTAGAGGGACTAGCGGGAGTACAGATACGCAGTATTTT.

The gene calls are TRBV4-1 and TRBJ2-7; possibly TRBD1 for D (6 bases). The V gene lost 1 base and the J gene lost 4 bases, with 11 bases spanning the gap. This CDR3 comprises 14 residues. CDR1 MGHRA and CDR2 YSYEKL come from the germline V gene. This chain's CDR3 is CASSQGDTRYEQYF. The DNA for the CDR3 is TGCGCCAGCAGCCAAGGGGACACCAGGTACGAGCAGTACTTC.

CDR3 bases: TGTGCCTGGAGTGTAGCGGGAGGGCCTGGAGAGCAGTTCTTC. Amino acid sequence: CAWSVAGGPGEQFF. The chain joins TRBV30 to TRBJ2-1, with 10 bases that match TRBD2. V lost 0 bases and J lost 10; bases outside the gene matches: 6. Germline lookup yields CDR1 GTSNPN and CDR2 SVGIG (reference sequence). The CDR3 is made up of 14 amino acids.

This sequence joins TRBV10-1 and TRBJ2-1, with 7 nucleotides matching TRBD2. V trimming: 3 bases; J trimming: 6 bases; junction bases outside the gene matches: 8. From germline, CDR1 is WNHNN and CDR2 SYGVQD (reference sequence). This CDR3 is 15 amino acids long. The CDR3 bases are TGCGCCAGCAGTGATCGTAGCGGGCCGCTCAATGAGCAGTTCTTC. Encoded protein: CASSDRSGPLNEQFF.

J is TRBJ2-1 and V is TRBV30, with TRBD1 matching 8 bases. V lost 3 bases and J lost 8; bases outside the gene matches: 6. This CDR3 comprises 13 residues. From germline, CDR1 is GTSNPN and CDR2 SVGIG (reference sequence). This chain's CDR3 is CAWRGDRGYEQFF. Written as DNA, the CDR3 is TGTGCCTGGAGGGGAGACAGGGGCTATGAGCAGTTCTTC.

The chain has TRBV23-1 and TRBJ2-3, with 14 bases lining up with TRBD2. TRBV23-1 counts as an open reading frame of uncertain function. The CDR3 extends over 23 amino acids. The ends lost 1 base at V and 0 bases at J; junction bases unmatched: 18. The CDR3 loop is CASSQWRLAGGRDRPGSTDTQYF. The DNA for the CDR3 is TGCGCCAGCAGTCAATGGCGACTAGCGGGAGGGCGGGATCGACCAGGGAGCACAGATACGCAGTATTTT.

V usage is TRBV3-1 (or the pseudogene TRBV3-2) and J usage is TRBJ2-5, with 13 bases that match TRBD2. The CDR3 covers 19 residues. CDR1 LGHDT and CDR2 YNNKEL come from the germline V gene (reference sequence). Trimming cost V 3 bases and J 5 bases; bases outside gene matches: 15. CDR3 in DNA: TGTGCCAGCAGCCAGGGGGGACTAGCGGGAACGTACCCCTCTGAGACCCAGTACTTC. It yields the protein CASSQGGLAGTYPSETQYF.

This chain connects TRBV4-1 to TRBJ2-1; the match to TRBD2 covers 7 bases. Trimming took 4 bases from V and 7 from J; bases not matched to a gene: 16. CDR3 size: 17 residues. Germline CDR1 MGHRA, CDR2 YSYEKL. The CDR3 sequence is CASSRSSTAGTGNEQFF. The CDR3 DNA reads TGCGCCAGCAGCCGCAGTTCAACAGCGGGGACGGGGAATGAGCAGTTCTTC.

The genes are TRBV11-3 and TRBJ2-5, with TRBD1 identical over 7 bases. In germline, CDR1 is SGHNT, CDR2 YENEEA. The CDR3 is made up of 14 amino acids. Trimming removed 5 bases from V and 4 bases from J; junction bases left unmatched: 7. In nucleotides, the CDR3 is TGTGCCAGCAGCCCTCAGGGGGTGTTAGAGACCCAGTACTTC. Its protein is CASSPQGVLETQYF.

The chain joins TRBV27 to TRBJ2-3; D remains ambiguous. Germline-derived CDR1 and CDR2 are MNHEY and SMNVEV (reference sequence). The CDR3 extends over 15 amino acids. The ends were cut back, 3 bases at V and 1 base at J, with 11 bases in the middle. This CDR3 reads CASSFLSSGTDTQYF. The CDR3 coding sequence is TGTGCCAGCAGTTTTCTTTCCAGCGGCACAGATACGCAGTATTTT.

The chain links TRBV14 to TRBJ2-7, with D hard to call. The V gene lost 1 base and the J gene lost 6 bases, with 19 bases spanning the gap. The CDR3 runs 16 residues. Per germline, CDR1 SGHDN and CDR2 FVKESK. In DNA form, the CDR3 reads TGTGCCAGCAGCCAAGTGGGTGCGGTATTTCCTTGCGAGCAGTACTTC. Translating gives CASSQVGAVFPCEQYF.

The gene calls are TRBV5-4 and TRBJ2-3, with 11 bases fitting TRBD2. The J segment lost 1 base and the V segment lost 7 bases, leaving 2 bases of the junction unmatched. Per germline, CDR1 SGHNT and CDR2 YYREEE (reference sequence). The CDR3 sequence is 14 residues long. Here the CDR3 reads CASALAGGTDTQYF. In DNA, the CDR3 is TGTGCCAGCGCACTAGCGGGAGGCACAGATACGCAGTATTTT.

The rearrangement joins TRBV3-1 (or the pseudogene TRBV3-2) to TRBJ1-2; the D is unclear. With 1 base removed from V and 4 bases from J, the gap between germline ends came to 7 bases. The CDR3 runs 13 residues. Germline assignment: CDR1 LGHDT and CDR2 YNNKEL (reference sequence). The DNA for the CDR3 is TGTGCCAGCAGCCAAGCGTCGGGCTATGGCTACACCTTC. It codes for CASSQASGYGYTF.

The CDR3 sequence: CSASPGLAILNEQFF. CDR3 DNA: TGCAGTGCTAGTCCGGGACTAGCGATTTTGAATGAGCAGTTCTTC. The V call is TRBV20-1, the J call TRBJ2-1; 10 bases match TRBD2. The CDR3 contains 15 residues. In germline, CDR1 is DFQATT, CDR2 SNEGSKA (reference sequence). V was clipped by 3 bases and J by 7 bases; unmatched bases: 9.

The gene calls are TRBV15 and TRBJ1-6, with a possible D match to TRBD1 (6 bases). Per the germline V gene, CDR1 is LNHNV and CDR2 is YYDKDF (reference sequence). The CDR3 runs to 21 residues. V was pared by 1 base and J by 3 bases, with 25 bases between. The DNA for the CDR3 is TGTGCCACCAGCAGAGTGCTCTTGGGACAATTCCCGAAGGTCTATAATTCACCCCTCCACTTT. As protein: CATSRVLLGQFPKVYNSPLHF.

The J gene is TRBJ1-5, the V gene TRBV24-1; D not resolved. The CDR3 is made up of 16 amino acids. Germline assignment: CDR1 KGHDR and CDR2 SFDVKD. Trimming shortened V by 3 bases and J by 2 bases, and 13 bases separated the two germline ends. DNA of the CDR3: TGTGCCACCAGTGATGGGCTAACATCGGGCAATCAGCCCCAGCATTTT. Protein sequence: CATSDGLTSGNQPQHF.

The chain links TRBV5-5 to TRBJ2-1; D not certain. This CDR3 spans 14 amino acids. Looked up from germline, CDR1 is SGHKS and CDR2 is YYEKEE (reference sequence). V gave up 1 base and J gave up 7 bases, with 12 bases separating them. CDR3 DNA: TGTGCCAGCAGCTTGTCTCGGTTCTTAAATGAGCAGTTCTTC. Translation gives CASSLSRFLNEQFF.

This chain connects TRBV27 to TRBJ1-2; D unclear. The germline V gene has CDR1 MNHEY and CDR2 SMNVEV (reference sequence). The V end lost 4 bases, the J end lost 5 bases, and 11 bases lay between the germline ends. The CDR3 consists of 13 residues. The CDR3 region has the DNA TGTGCCAGCAGTTCAGTCCCGGAGTATGGCTACACCTTC. Residues: CASSSVPEYGYTF.

The chain employs TRBV6-2 or TRBV6-3 and TRBJ1-5; D is unclear. The CDR3 runs to 16 residues. Per the germline V gene, CDR1 is MNHEY and CDR2 is SVGEGT. V gave up 4 bases and J gave up 1 base, with 14 bases separating them. The CDR3 DNA reads TGTGCCAGCAGTTCTACGCAGAGGATCAGCAATCAGCCCCAGCATTTT. It translates to CASSSTQRISNQPQHF.

The rearrangement uses TRBV19 and TRBJ1-5, with 7 bases identical to TRBD1. In germline, CDR1 is LNHDA, CDR2 SQIVND (reference sequence). J was trimmed by 2 bases and V by 3 bases; bases with no gene match: 1. The CDR3 extends over 14 amino acids. DNA of the CDR3: TGTGCCAGTAGTATCACAGGGGGCAATCAGCCCCAGCATTTT. This gives the protein CASSITGGNQPQHF.

The J gene is TRBJ2-7, the V gene TRBV28; perhaps TRBD2 as D (5 bases). This CDR3 is 14 amino acids long. V was clipped by 6 bases and J by 3 bases, with 15 bases between them. Germline assignment: CDR1 MDHEN and CDR2 SYDVKM. The CDR3, as DNA: TGTGCCAGCAGGGCACCCGGGAACAACTACGAGCAGTACTTC. Its protein is CASRAPGNNYEQYF.

This chain joins TRBV3-1 (or the pseudogene TRBV3-2) and TRBJ1-1, with D perhaps matching TRBD1 (6 bases). Germline loops: CDR1 LGHDT, CDR2 YNNKEL (reference sequence). V shed 6 bases and J shed 8 bases, with 22 bases lying between them. The CDR3 is 15 amino acids. DNA for the CDR3: TGTGCCAGCAGTCCAACAGCGACAGGTCTGGCCGAAGCTTTCTTT. This gives the protein CASSPTATGLAEAFF.

The CDR3 DNA is TGTGCCAGCAGCCCGACTGGGCAGCCCCAGCATTTT. This codes for CASSPTGQPQHF. The chain combines TRBV4-2 with TRBJ1-5; D is uncertain. The CDR3 sequence is 12 residues long. Between the trimmed V and J ends, which lost 4 bases and 7 bases, there was a span of 8 bases. Germline values: CDR1 LGHNA, CDR2 YNFKEQ.

The genes are TRBV6-5 and TRBJ1-2, with 9 bases that match TRBD1. The CDR3 contains 16 residues. Trimming cost V 0 bases and J 1 base; bases outside gene matches: 3. Germline CDR1 reads MNHEY; CDR2 reads SVGAGI. CDR3 nucleotides: TGTGCCAGCAGTTACTCGGACAGGGGTCATAACTATGGCTACACCTTC. The encoded protein is CASSYSDRGHNYGYTF.

The chain recombines TRBV27 with TRBJ2-1; D call uncertain. CDR3 length: 12 amino acids. The V and J ends lost 5 bases and 6 bases respectively, with 8 bases between them. Germline V gene data show CDR1 as MNHEY and CDR2 as SMNVEV (reference sequence). For the CDR3, the DNA is TGTGCCAGCAGTCCCCTAAGCAATGAGCAGTTCTTC. Translated, it gives CASSPLSNEQFF.

This clone was seen a handful of times. The CDR3 sequence is CASSPNRASYNEQFF. The DNA for the CDR3 is TGTGCCAGCAGCCCAAACAGGGCGTCCTACAATGAGCAGTTCTTC. The chain joins TRBV7-3 to TRBJ2-1, with D perhaps matching TRBD1 (6 bases). The germline CDR1 and CDR2 sequences are SGHTA and FQGTGA. CDR3 size: 15 residues. V shed 5 bases and J shed 1 base, with 12 bases lying between them.

V usage is TRBV5-4 and J usage is TRBJ2-5, with 11 positions matching TRBD2. V dropped 0 bases and J dropped 4; count of bases not matched to a gene: 5. This CDR3 is 16 amino acids long. CDR1 SGHNT and CDR2 YYREEE come from the germline V gene (reference sequence). CDR3 nucleotide sequence: TGTGCCAGCAGCTTGGAGCTAGCGGGAGGAGTAGAGACCCAGTACTTC. Protein: CASSLELAGGVETQYF.